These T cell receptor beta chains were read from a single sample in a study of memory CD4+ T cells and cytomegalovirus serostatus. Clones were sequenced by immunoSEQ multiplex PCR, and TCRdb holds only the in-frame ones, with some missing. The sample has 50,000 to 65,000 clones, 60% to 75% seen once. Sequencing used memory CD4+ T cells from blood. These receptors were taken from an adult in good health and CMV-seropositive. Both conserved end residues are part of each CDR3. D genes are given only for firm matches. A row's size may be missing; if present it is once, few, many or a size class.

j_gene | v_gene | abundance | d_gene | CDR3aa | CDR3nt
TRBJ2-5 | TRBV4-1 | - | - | CASSQEEEETQYF | TGCGCCAGCAGCCAAGAGGAAGAAGAGACCCAGTACTTC
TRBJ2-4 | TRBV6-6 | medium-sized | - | CASNIGEAKNIQYF | TGTGCCAGCAACATCGGGGAAGCCAAAAACATTCAGTACTTC
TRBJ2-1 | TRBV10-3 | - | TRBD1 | CAISEGGDRVFNEQFF | TGTGCCATCAGTGAGGGTGGGGACAGGGTTTTCAATGAGCAGTTCTTC
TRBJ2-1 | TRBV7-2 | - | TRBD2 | CASSDVPSGNSNEQFF | TGTGCCAGCAGCGATGTACCTAGCGGGAATTCGAATGAGCAGTTCTTC
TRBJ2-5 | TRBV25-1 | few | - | CASRKATGQETQYF | TGTGCCAGCAGGAAAGCGACGGGGCAAGAGACCCAGTACTTC
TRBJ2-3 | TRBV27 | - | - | CASRRSGAADTQYF | TGTGCCAGCAGGAGGTCAGGGGCCGCAGATACGCAGTATTTT
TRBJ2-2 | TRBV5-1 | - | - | CASSLPQGNTGELFF | TGCGCCAGCAGCTTGCCCCAGGGGAACACCGGGGAGCTGTTTTTT
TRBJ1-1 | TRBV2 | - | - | CASRIYGRGTEAFF | TGTGCCAGCAGGATCTACGGCAGGGGCACTGAAGCTTTCTTT
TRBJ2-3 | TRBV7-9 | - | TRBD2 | CASRIGLAGLPVGTDTQYF | TGTGCCAGCAGGATCGGGCTAGCGGGACTACCCGTGGGCACAGATACGCAGTATTTT
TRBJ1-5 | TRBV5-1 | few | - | CASSPDSYQPQHF | TGCGCCAGCAGCCCTGACAGCTATCAGCCCCAGCATTTT
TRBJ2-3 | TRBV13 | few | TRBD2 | CASSLTSGTSTDTQYF | TGTGCCAGCAGCTTGACTAGCGGTACTAGCACAGATACGCAGTATTTT
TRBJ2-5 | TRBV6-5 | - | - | CASSYSTTLGETQYF | TGTGCCAGCAGTTACTCCACGACGCTTGGGGAGACCCAGTACTTC
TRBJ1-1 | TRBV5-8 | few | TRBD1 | CASKKHRGRQMNTEAFF | TGTGCCAGCAAAAAACACAGGGGCCGACAGATGAACACTGAAGCTTTCTTT
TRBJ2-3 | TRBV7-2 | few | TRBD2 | CASSLGLAVTDTQYF | TGTGCCAGCAGCTTAGGACTAGCGGTGACAGATACGCAGTATTTT
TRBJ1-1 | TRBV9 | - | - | CASSGIEGRHTEAFF | TGTGCCAGCAGCGGGATTGAGGGGCGCCACACTGAAGCTTTCTTT
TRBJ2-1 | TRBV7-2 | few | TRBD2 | CASSLRDLAGEKEQFF | TGTGCCAGCAGCTTAAGAGATCTAGCGGGAGAGAAGGAGCAGTTCTTC
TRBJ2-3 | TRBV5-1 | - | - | CASSSSPGVADTQYF | TGCGCCAGCAGCTCCTCCCCTGGAGTAGCAGATACGCAGTATTTT
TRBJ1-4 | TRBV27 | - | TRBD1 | CASRGQGVEKLFF | TGTGCCAGCCGGGGACAGGGCGTAGAAAAACTGTTTTTT
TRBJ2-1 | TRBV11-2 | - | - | CASSLERPPVGEQFF | TGTGCCAGCAGCTTAGAACGGCCTCCAGTAGGGGAGCAGTTCTTC
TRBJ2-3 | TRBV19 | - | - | CASSESYLNTDTQYF | TGTGCCAGTAGTGAGTCCTACCTAAATACAGATACGCAGTATTTT
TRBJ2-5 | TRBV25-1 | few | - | CASSESQTQYF | TGTGCCAGCAGTGAATCGCAGACCCAGTACTTC
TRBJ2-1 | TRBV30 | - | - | CAWSDGAGDEQFF | TGTGCCTGGAGTGACGGGGCCGGCGATGAGCAGTTCTTC
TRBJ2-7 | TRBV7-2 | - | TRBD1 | CASSRGTEAREQYF | TGTGCCAGCAGCAGAGGGACAGAAGCTAGGGAGCAGTACTTC
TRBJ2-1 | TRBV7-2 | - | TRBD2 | CASRAQSGRPSGEQFF | TGTGCCAGCAGGGCCCAGAGCGGGAGGCCGTCAGGTGAGCAGTTCTTC
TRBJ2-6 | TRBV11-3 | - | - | CASSLGLQAGANVLTF | TGTGCCAGCAGCCTGGGACTTCAGGCGGGGGCCAACGTCCTGACTTTC
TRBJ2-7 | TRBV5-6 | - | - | CASSFVPRTLVYEQYF | TGTGCCAGCAGCTTTGTTCCCCGGACGTTGGTCTACGAGCAGTACTTC
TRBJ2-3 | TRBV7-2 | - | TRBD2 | CASSRGYSGIDTQYF | TGTGCCAGCAGCAGGGGATATAGCGGGATTGATACGCAGTATTTT
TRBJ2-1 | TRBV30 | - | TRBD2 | CAWRGRQETSGMGYNEQFF | TGTGCCTGGAGGGGGAGACAGGAGACTAGCGGGATGGGGTACAATGAGCAGTTCTTC
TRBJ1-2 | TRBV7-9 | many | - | CASSLRAPGENGYTF | TGTGCCAGCAGCTTAAGGGCTCCAGGAGAAAACGGCTACACCTTC